This TCR beta chain comes out of a study of Ad26.COV2.S vaccination and SARS-CoV-2 variants. Turning to the study itself: Vaccine-arm donor from the placebo-controlled COV1001 Ad26.COV2.S trial. Whole-study findings and limits: The authors reported substantial breadth in spike-specific CD8+ and CD4+ T cell responses after vaccination. Total T cell responses, in the TCR breadth and depth analyses, may have been underestimated. Those who received the vaccine showed greater spike-specific TCR breadth than those given placebo.

The treatment is: 19 received Ad26.COV2.S at low or high dose, single or two shots; about 5 received placebo; per-sample allocation not given. At day 63 after the first vaccine or placebo injection, samples were drawn. Germline V gives CDR1 SGHRS, CDR2 YFSETQ. With 0 bases clipped from V and 3 bases from J, the junction kept 8 bases outside the gene matches. The CDR3 is 17 residues long. Remarks on this clone: Its specificity is not known.

This table comes from immunoSEQ multiplex PCR, and its TCRdb copy is limited to in-frame clones, with some not included. The table records some 340,000 clones, 70% to 90% of them present only once. V and J are TRBV5-1 and TRBJ2-5; 10 bases line up with TRBD2. Source: peripheral blood, taken in a trial of Ad26.COV2.S vaccine versus placebo. This receptor was obtained from a person between 18 and 59 years old who received the Ad26.COV2.S COVID-19 vaccine or a placebo. The CDR3 DNA sequence: TGCGCCAGCAGCTTGGGGTTCGGACTAGCGGAAAAAGAGACCCAGTACTTC. It specifies CASSLGFGLAEKETQYF.